The rows below give T cell receptor beta chains drawn from one sample of a study of T-cell memory formation after mild COVID-19. Via MiXCR, TCRdb re-called the 5' RACE reads, giving one row per CDR3 protein. Of more than 120,000 distinct CDR3 sequences listed, about 6% are singletons. Sequencing was done on a sample of PBMCs or a T cell subset sorted from them (not recorded which). All receptors come from an adult woman who had mild COVID-19 (a few samples of this study predate the infection). Cell type and time point are not known. Each CDR3 is given with its conserved first and last residue. A D gene is named only where the DNA matches it firmly. Clone sizes are given selectively: once, few, many, or a class where the clone is expanded.

J gene | V gene | D gene | clone size | CDR3 DNA | CDR3 protein
TRBJ2-5 | TRBV7-2 | - | many | TGTGCCAGCAGCTTTAGGGAGACCCAGTACTTC | CASSFRETQYF
TRBJ2-5 | TRBV4-2 | TRBD2 | - | TGTGCCAGCAGCCAAGTCGGGGGGGACTTGGAGGGAACCCAGTACTTC | CASSQVGGDLEGTQYF
TRBJ1-3 | TRBV3-1 | TRBD1 | - | TGTGCCAGCAGCCAAGATCTCGGACAGGGAGGAAACACCATATATTTT | CASSQDLGQGGNTIYF
TRBJ1-3 | TRBV30 | TRBD1 | few | TGTGCCTGGAGTCCTCAGACAGGGATCGGAAACACCATATATTTT | CAWSPQTGIGNTIYF
TRBJ1-2 | TRBV6-5 | - | few | TGTGCCAGCAGTTTGCACAGGGCCCATGGCTACACCTTC | CASSLHRAHGYTF
TRBJ1-3 | TRBV20-1 | - | many | TGCAGTGCTAGAGATGCCAGGACCAACTCTGGAAACACCATATATTTT | CSARDARTNSGNTIYF
TRBJ1-5 | TRBV7-2 | - | few | TGTGCCAGCAGCTACGGCTGGAGCAATCAGCCCCAGCATTTT | CASSYGWSNQPQHF
TRBJ2-7 | TRBV5-6 | - | few | TGTGCCAGCAGCTTGGCACAGGGTGCCAACGAGCAGTACTTC | CASSLAQGANEQYF
TRBJ2-1 | TRBV30 | TRBD2 | many | TGTGCCTGGAGACTTAAAACTAGCGGGAGGTACTACAATGAGCAGTTCTTC | CAWRLKTSGRYYNEQFF
TRBJ2-5 | TRBV18 | - | few | TGTGCCAGCTCACCGGCCAGGGAGAGACAAGAGACCCAGTACTTC | CASSPARERQETQYF
TRBJ2-3 | TRBV5-4 | TRBD2 | - | TGTGCCAGCAGCAAGGGACTAGCGGGGGGTTTAGCAGATACGCAGTATTTT | CASSKGLAGGLADTQYF
TRBJ2-7 | TRBV28 | - | many | TGTGCCAGCAGTGTCCTGTCCTACGAGCAGTACTTC | CASSVLSYEQYF
TRBJ1-5 | TRBV12-3/TRBV12-4 | - | - | TGTGCCAGCAGCGGAACCGGGGGTCGGGCCCAGCATTTT | CASSGTGGRAQHF
TRBJ2-7 | TRBV12-3/TRBV12-4 | - | many | TGTGCCAGCAGTTTAAGGAAAGGATTTAGTGGCGGGTTGTACTTC | CASSLRKGFSGGLYF
TRBJ2-7 | TRBV5-1 | - | few | TGCGCCAGCGGACACTCCGGGGACCGCACCTACGAGCAGTACTTC | CASGHSGDRTYEQYF